This record looks at one TCR beta chain sequence and its context. The data are from a study of T cell changes during pregnancy in multiple sclerosis. Profiled with immunoSEQ multiplex PCR; TCRdb holds only in-frame clones, not every one. The repertoire holds under 30,000 clones, with about nine tenths as singletons. V shed 1 base, J shed 2 bases, and the junction held 4 bases outside the gene matches. The CDR3 contains 15 residues. From germline, CDR1 is LGHNA and CDR2 YSLEER. The clonotype was recovered from a female donor with multiple sclerosis, enrolled in a pregnancy study. V usage is TRBV4-3 and J usage is TRBJ1-1; 7 nucleotides align to TRBD1. The source was CD8+ T cells from peripheral blood mononuclear cells, collected after pregnancy. This CDR3 reads CASSQGTGVNTEAFF. The CDR3 region has the DNA TGCGCCAGCAGCCAAGGGACAGGTGTAAACACTGAAGCTTTCTTT.